This T cell receptor (beta chain) appears in the sequencing data of a study of immune heterogeneity within non-small cell lung tumors. Study details: Tumor histology was classified as squamous cell carcinoma in a handful of cases, non-squamous carcinoma in around 9 and not otherwise specified in 1.

V lost 1 base and J lost 1, with 9 bases in between. In germline, CDR1 is SGHKS, CDR2 YYEKEE (reference sequence). The CDR3 runs to 14 residues. Each sample used 600 ng of genomic DNA from bulk tumor tissue. Several biopsies per primary tumor were taken during surgery, spaced as far apart as possible. Those enrolled were patients newly diagnosed with untreated non-small cell lung cancer and undergoing curative surgery. Newly diagnosed patients with non-small cell lung cancer who were having surgery with curative intent served as donors. Study conclusions and caveats: Tumor sites within a patient were found to share identical dominant CDR3 beta clonotypes, and site-unique high-frequency clones were also present.

This clonotype is deemed medium-sized. The antigen remains undetermined. Amplification of the TCR beta CDR3 was achieved through multiplex PCR with 32 V and 13 J primers. TCRdb re-called the multiplex PCR reads through MiXCR, storing one row per CDR3 protein. The profile covers some 4,600 distinct CDR3 sequences, with 36% appearing a single time and about 32% taken by the ten largest. This chain connects TRBV5-5 to TRBJ2-7; unclear D gene. Sequencing was done on a sample of lung tumor tissue. The clonotype originates from a woman aged 50 to 60 with non-small cell lung cancer. The CDR3 spells CASSLYRLSYEQYF. CDR3 coding DNA: TGTGCCAGCAGCTTGTATAGGTTATCCTACGAGCAGTACTTC.